The present TCR beta chain was sequenced within a study of T cells after yellow fever vaccination (dated by TCRdb to the late 2010s). About the investigation overall: The SMART-Seq v4 Ultra Low Input RNA kit was used to prepare libraries from fractions with low cell numbers. Two healthy male donors, one aged 18 to 30 and one aged 30 to 40 years, made up the cohort. Blood was drawn at multiple timepoints before and after primary and secondary immunization, with bulk PBMC replicates and cell subsets isolated. To follow T-cell clones before and after both primary and booster YFV17D yellow fever vaccination, bulk TCR alpha and beta repertoires underwent longitudinal sequencing.

Sequencing took place on an Illumina NovaSeq 6000. TCR cDNA was made using 5'RACE template switching, a step that added a universal primer site and unique molecular identifiers. cDNA synthesis was primed from both the TCR alpha and TCR beta constant segments. Library amplification involved two PCR steps, and the second step added sample barcodes and sequencing adapters. Libraries were sequenced on Illumina HiSeq 2500 (2x100 bp) or NovaSeq (2x150 bp). For the original study's pipeline: Demultiplexing of reads and collapsing into UMI consensus sequences were performed with MIGEC, and V(D)J alignment was carried out with MiXCR. Vaccine-responding clonotypes were defined with edgeR using replicate PBMC samples, requiring FDR below 0.01 and a log2 fold change above 5 up to day 15. CD4 or CD8 identity was assigned to each bulk clonotype according to whether the clonotype was present at higher abundance in the sequenced CD4 repertoire or the sequenced CD8 repertoire. In-frame beta chains were kept once TCRdb had trimmed the public reads at Q25 with fastp and called clones with MiXCR. Rows merge per CDR3 protein into single entries with the most common DNA and genes. For this entry, the V and J calls and clone size follow TCRdb and not the study's own pipeline. Here the sample has 350,000 to 450,000 distinct CDR3 sequences; around 20% occur a single time. The ten biggest clones cover roughly a sixth of the sample.

In regard to this clonotype: Its antigen is unknown. No base qualities exist here, and no much larger clone lies one base off it.

Read against the paper, the sample's treatment or condition label means: live attenuated yellow fever vaccine strain. At each blood-draw timepoint, two biological replicates of bulk PBMCs were collected. PBMCs were isolated from peripheral blood using a standard Ficoll-Paque protocol. TriZol was used to extract RNA from bulk PBMCs, from CD4 and CD8 fractions, and from dextramer-positive and dextramer-negative fractions. What the work shows at the level of the full study, not this receptor alone: Because abundant contaminating clonotypes from the bulk population could be contained in FACS-sorted repertoires, computational filtering was required. A small share of clonotypes was detected in both CD4 and CD8 compartments, with the overlap likely arising from convergent recombination. Compared with the primary T-cell response, the secondary T-cell response was weaker but faster, peaking on day 5 rather than day 15. Because the study included only a couple of donors, the extent to which the findings can be generalized is limited. After the booster, most of the clones that had expanded following primary vaccination were detected again (almost 98% of CD4 and 85% to 90% of CD8), which suggests that memory was broadly maintained.

Unmatched junction bases come to 6, with V trimmed by 5 bases and J by 0 bases. From the cysteine up to the phenylalanine, the CDR3 has a length of 14 residues. CDR3 DNA is the only sequence kept; it has 42 bases, read in frame from the first base. CDR1 and CDR2 are drawn from the germline V gene (reference sequence): DFQATT, SNEGSKA. The sequence came from a man younger than 35 who received the YFV17D yellow fever vaccine. The V and J genes are TRBV20-1 and TRBJ2-7; 8 junctional bases match TRBD2. Sequencing used PBMCs, obtained before the yellow fever booster vaccination. The nucleotide sequence is given as TGCAGTGCTCTATTAGCGGGGAGCTCCTACGAGCAGTACTTC. This translates into CSALLAGSSYEQYF.